The 31 T cell receptor beta chains in this list originate from one sample, sequenced in a study of memory CD4+ T cells and cytomegalovirus serostatus (dated by TCRdb to about 2019). Receptor libraries were prepared by the immunoSEQ multiplex PCR assay. Not all clones reach the TCRdb copy of this immuneACCESS table, which keeps in-frame sequences only. Checked studies attribute under half of the gap to unresolved V genes and leave the rest unexplained. Within this sample are approximately 41,000 clones, with roughly four fifths of them counted one time only. Of the sample, under 7.5% falls within the top ten clones. Single viable CD3+CD4+CD8-CD45RO+ cells were sorted as memory CD4+ T cells on a FACSAria II. The source material was memory CD4+ T cells from blood. The receptors come from an adult in good health and CMV-seronegative.

V and J are TRBV2 and TRBJ2-1; unclear D gene. Germline-derived CDR1 and CDR2 are SNHLY and FYNNEI. The V end lost 6 bases, the J end lost 6 bases, and 6 bases lay between the germline ends. The CDR3 extends over 11 amino acids. The CDR3 spells CASRESNEQFF. DNA for the CDR3: TGTGCCAGCAGGGAGAGCAATGAGCAGTTCTTC.

The gene calls are TRBV2 and TRBJ1-1; D gene ambiguous. V gave up 7 bases and J gave up 3 bases, with 12 bases separating them. Germline V gene sequence: CDR1 SNHLY, CDR2 FYNNEI. The CDR3 has 13 residues. CDR3 DNA: TGTGCCAGCACAAAGGAAGGACACACTGAAGCTTTCTTT. Translating it yields CASTKEGHTEAFF.

This clone was seen a handful of times. The chain joins TRBV6-6 to TRBJ2-3, with 9 bases that match TRBD1. Trimming cost V 7 bases and J 3 bases; bases outside gene matches: 8. The CDR3 loop spans 15 amino acids. Looked up from germline, CDR1 is MNHNY and CDR2 is SVGAGI (reference sequence). CDR3 in DNA: TGTGCCAGCAAAACCCGGGACAGGGAAACAGATACGCAGTATTTT. Amino acids: CASKTRDRETDTQYF.

The genes are TRBV28 and TRBJ2-5; D uncertain. This CDR3 is 11 amino acids long. The V end was cut by 5 bases, the J end by 10 bases, with 11 bases between. CDR1 is MDHEN, CDR2 SYDVKM, per germline. The CDR3 loop reads CASSLDRDQYF. Here the CDR3 DNA reads TGTGCCAGCAGTCTAGATCGTGACCAGTACTTC.

This clone was counted only a few times. The genes are TRBV28 and TRBJ1-2; D gene ambiguous. Germline CDR1 is MDHEN and CDR2 is SYDVKM. This CDR3 region has 14 residues. Trimming shortened V by 9 bases and J by 0 bases, and 14 bases separated the two germline ends. CDR3 protein: CASFRGRTNYGYTF. In DNA, the CDR3 is TGTGCCAGTTTTAGAGGCAGAACTAACTATGGCTACACCTTC.

The CDR3 DNA follows: TGTGCCAGCAGTTTCCCAGGGGGGATCGGGGAGCTGTTTTTT. Its protein product is CASSFPGGIGELFF. The V and J genes are TRBV28 and TRBJ2-2; TRBD1 might be the D (7 bases). Trimming pared 3 bases from V and 7 bases from J, leaving 12 bases between. Germline-derived CDR1 and CDR2 are MDHEN and SYDVKM. CDR3 size: 14 residues. Combining the CDR3 with reference TRBV28 and TRBJ2-2 gives the whole variable domain DVKVTQSSRYLVKRTGEKVFLECVQDMDHENMFWYRQDPGLGLRLIYFSYDVKMKEKGDIPEGYSVSREKKERFSLILESASTNQTSMYLCASSFPGGIGELFFGEGSRLTVL.

This clone was seen more than once but under ten times. This chain joins TRBV10-2 and TRBJ2-7; 12 positions match TRBD2. V dropped 6 bases and J dropped 3; count of bases not matched to a gene: 6. Germline lookup yields CDR1 WSHSY and CDR2 SAAADI. The CDR3 covers 15 residues. The CDR3 DNA reads as TGCGCCAGCAGCTTCCTAGCGGGGGGGATCTACGAGCAGTACTTC. Translation: CASSFLAGGIYEQYF.

The sample holds a few counts of this clone. The CDR3 loop reads CASSYLGFREETQYF. The DNA of the CDR3 is TGTGCCAGCAGTTACTTGGGTTTCCGGGAGGAGACCCAGTACTTC. This chain links TRBV6-6 with TRBJ2-5; weak D call: TRBD2 (6 bases). Germline CDR1 reads MNHNY; CDR2 reads SVGAGI (reference sequence). V lost 1 base and J lost 5, with 14 bases in between. The CDR3 sequence is 15 residues long.

The gene calls are TRBV4-3 and TRBJ2-1; no firm D call. Trimming took 1 base from V and 4 from J, leaving 8 bases between them. This CDR3 comprises 14 residues. From germline, CDR1 is LGHNA and CDR2 YSLEER. DNA for the CDR3: TGCGCCAGCAGCCAAGTAGGGCTTTACAATGAGCAGTTCTTC. It specifies CASSQVGLYNEQFF.

The chain has TRBV5-1 and TRBJ2-2, with 8 bases fitting TRBD2. CDR3 length: 14 residues. The ends lost 7 bases at V and 4 bases at J; junction bases unmatched: 6. The germline gives CDR1 SGHRS, CDR2 YFSETQ. CDR3 in DNA: TGCGCCAGCGCCCGGGAGGGGGGCACCGGGGAGCTGTTTTTT. Its translation is CASAREGGTGELFF.

In this sample, this clone turned up a few times. V gene TRBV5-6 combines with J gene TRBJ2-1; D may be TRBD2 (6 bases). The germline gives CDR1 SGHDT, CDR2 YYEEEE. The V end lost 4 bases, the J end lost 3 bases, and 17 bases lay between the germline ends. The CDR3 covers 16 residues. Written as DNA, the CDR3 is TGTGCCAGCAGCCCCATGGCGGGACTGTACTACAATGAGCAGTTCTTC. This sequence encodes CASSPMAGLYYNEQFF.

The CDR3 DNA reads as TGCGCCAGCAGCGAAACTAGCGGAGTAGGGACCGGGGAGCTGTTTTTT. Amino acid sequence: CASSETSGVGTGELFF. The gene calls are TRBV5-1 and TRBJ2-2; 8 positions match TRBD2. V dropped 4 bases and J dropped 5; count of bases not matched to a gene: 10. CDR1 SGHRS and CDR2 YFSETQ come from the germline V gene. The CDR3 totals 16 residues.

CDR3: CATSRDRDRRDYTF. As DNA, the CDR3 is TGTGCCACCAGCAGAGACCGGGACAGGCGGGACTACACCTTC. The V gene is TRBV15, the J gene TRBJ1-2, with TRBD1 matching over 8 bases. The germline V gene has CDR1 LNHNV and CDR2 YYDKDF (reference sequence). J was trimmed by 10 bases and V by 0 bases; bases with no gene match: 7. CDR3 length: 14 amino acids.

This chain uses TRBV12-5 with TRBJ2-5; D remains ambiguous. V lost 6 bases, J lost 0 bases, and 5 bases lay in between. CDR3 length: 12 amino acids. CDR1 is LGHNT and CDR2 is FRNRAP in the germline V gene. In DNA, the CDR3 is TGTGCTAGTGGCCGGGACCAAGAGACCCAGTACTTC. Translated, it gives CASGRDQETQYF.

This clone was recorded once. V usage is TRBV28 and J usage is TRBJ1-1; D possibly corresponds to TRBD1 (6 bases). The CDR3 consists of 19 residues. V gave up 1 base and J gave up 4 bases, with 25 bases separating them. Germline V CDR1 and CDR2: MDHEN, SYDVKM. CDR3 protein: CASSLLIGGNTRGLTEAFF. The CDR3 DNA sequence: TGTGCCAGCAGTTTATTGATAGGGGGGAATACCCGGGGGCTCACTGAAGCTTTCTTT. Using reference TRBV28 and TRBJ1-1 for the parts outside the CDR3, the full variable domain is DVKVTQSSRYLVKRTGEKVFLECVQDMDHENMFWYRQDPGLGLRLIYFSYDVKMKEKGDIPEGYSVSREKKERFSLILESASTNQTSMYLCASSLLIGGNTRGLTEAFFGQGTRLTVV.

The chain carries TRBV6-5 and TRBJ2-7; 9 bases are a match to TRBD1. CDR1 is MNHEY, CDR2 SVGAGI, per germline. The junction had 9 bases not matched to a gene; V was cut back by 4 bases and J by 2 bases. CDR3 length equals 16 residues. CDR3 amino acids: CASSFLGTGSPYEQYF. The CDR3 DNA reads as TGTGCCAGCAGTTTCCTGGGGACAGGGAGCCCCTACGAGCAGTACTTC.

V usage is TRBV28 and J usage is TRBJ2-6, with D tentatively TRBD1 (7 bases). Trimming removed 3 bases from V and 0 bases from J, with 18 bases in between. This CDR3 is 19 amino acids long. Germline values: CDR1 MDHEN, CDR2 SYDVKM. CDR3 sequence reads: CASSFRPGRGASGANVLTF. CDR3 coding DNA: TGTGCCAGCAGTTTTCGGCCGGGCAGGGGGGCCTCTGGGGCCAACGTCCTGACTTTC.

The chain joins TRBV4-3 to TRBJ1-2, with 9 bases fitting TRBD1. Per the germline V gene, CDR1 is LGHNA and CDR2 is YSLEER. V gave up 0 bases and J gave up 1 base; unmatched junction bases: 15. CDR3 length: 20 residues. The CDR3 is CASSQDTGGAGQGFNYGYTF. For the CDR3, the DNA is TGCGCCAGCAGCCAAGATACTGGGGGGGCGGGACAGGGTTTTAACTATGGCTACACCTTC.

The chain has TRBV5-5 and TRBJ2-5; 7 nucleotides align to TRBD1. The germline gives CDR1 SGHKS, CDR2 YYEKEE (reference sequence). The V gene end was trimmed by 0 bases and the J gene end by 4 bases; junction bases not matched to a gene: 6. The CDR3 contains 15 residues. The CDR3 reads CASSLEARTGETQYF. In nucleotides, the CDR3 is TGTGCCAGCAGCTTGGAAGCTAGGACAGGAGAGACCCAGTACTTC. Full variable domain (missing parts from reference TRBV5-5 and TRBJ2-5): DAGVTQSPTHLIKTRGQQVTLRCSPISGHKSVSWYQQVLGQGPQFIFQYYEKEERGRGNFPDRFSARQFPNYSSELNVNALLLGDSALYLCASSLEARTGETQYFGPGTRLLVL.

This clone has a handful of counts. The rearrangement uses TRBV19 and TRBJ1-1; D is perhaps TRBD1 (6 bases). The germline V gene has CDR1 LNHDA and CDR2 SQIVND (reference sequence). The CDR3 runs to 16 residues. The V end lost 2 bases, the J end lost 1 base, and 14 bases lay between the germline ends. The CDR3 protein is CASSIPPGQTNTEAFF. DNA of the CDR3: TGTGCCAGTAGTATACCCCCGGGACAAACGAACACTGAAGCTTTCTTT.

By proportion, this clone is medium-sized. V and J are TRBV4-2 and TRBJ1-1; tentatively, D is TRBD1 (5 bases). The CDR3 length is 15 residues. Per the germline V gene, CDR1 is LGHNA and CDR2 is YNFKEQ. V was trimmed by 5 bases and J by 0 bases, leaving 13 bases between them. The CDR3 reads CASSGSGRLNTEAFF. In DNA form, the CDR3 reads TGTGCCAGCAGCGGTTCGGGACGCTTGAACACTGAAGCTTTCTTT.

The V gene is TRBV15, the J gene TRBJ2-6; TRBD1 is a possible D gene (6 bases). CDR3 length: 16 residues. Between the trimmed V and J ends, which lost 1 base and 0 bases, there was a span of 7 bases. Per germline, CDR1 LNHNV and CDR2 YYDKDF (reference sequence). Here the CDR3 reads CATSRGTASGANVLTF. Here the CDR3 DNA reads TGTGCCACCAGCAGAGGGACAGCCTCTGGGGCCAACGTCCTGACTTTC.

This clone has only a few counts. The genes are TRBV19 and TRBJ2-7, with 7 bases identical to TRBD2. Per germline, CDR1 LNHDA and CDR2 SQIVND (reference sequence). The length of the CDR3 is 14 residues. V was pared by 5 bases and J by 3 bases, with 7 bases of the junction left unmatched. The CDR3 region is CASSEGGQYYEQYF. In DNA, the CDR3 is TGTGCCAGTAGTGAGGGAGGGCAGTACTACGAGCAGTACTTC.

CDR3 DNA: TGCGCCAGCACAAATGGACAGGGGGTTGCGAATGAGCAGTTCTTC. The encoded protein is CASTNGQGVANEQFF. The rearrangement joins TRBV5-1 to TRBJ2-1; 10 bases fit TRBD1. The CDR3 has 15 amino acids. Per germline, CDR1 SGHRS and CDR2 YFSETQ. J gave up 7 bases and V 6 bases, and 10 bases lay outside the gene matches.

The chain uses TRBV5-1 and TRBJ1-2; D ambiguous. The CDR3 has 13 residues. The germline V gene has CDR1 SGHRS and CDR2 YFSETQ. Trimming removed 0 bases from V and 8 bases from J, with 11 bases in between. CDR3 DNA: TGCGCCAGCAGCTTGGCCGAGGGTAGGGGCTACACCTTC. Translated: CASSLAEGRGYTF.

The chain uses TRBV7-2 and TRBJ2-5, with 9 bases fitting TRBD1. Germline values: CDR1 SGHTA, CDR2 FQGNSA. This CDR3 is 14 amino acids long. Unmatched junction bases numbered 7, after V lost 6 bases and J lost 5 bases. CDR3 residues: CASSSGQGWETQYF. The CDR3 DNA reads as TGTGCCAGCAGTTCTGGACAGGGGTGGGAGACCCAGTACTTC.

This clone was seen only once. The J gene is TRBJ2-3, the V gene TRBV5-8, with 9 bases lining up with TRBD2. CDR1 and CDR2 from the germline V gene are SGHTS and YDEGEE. V shed 3 bases and J 5 bases; nucleotides not matched to a gene: 10. There are 16 residues in the CDR3. CDR3 protein: CASSSGVSGRGDTQYF. DNA of the CDR3: TGTGCCAGCAGCTCCGGGGTTAGCGGGAGAGGAGATACGCAGTATTTT.

This rearrangement joins TRBV29-1 to TRBJ1-1; 9 positions match TRBD1. Germline-derived CDR1 and CDR2 are SQVTM and ANQGSEA. V dropped 6 bases and J dropped 1; count of bases not matched to a gene: 3. This CDR3 spans 13 amino acids. In nucleotides, the CDR3 is TGCAGCGTATCGGACAGGGGGAACACTGAAGCTTTCTTT. Its protein is CSVSDRGNTEAFF.

This clone appeared a few times. The chain recombines TRBV5-6 with TRBJ2-1; unclear D gene. The CDR3 covers 13 residues. Germline V gives CDR1 SGHDT, CDR2 YYEEEE. V was clipped by 2 bases and J by 4 bases, with 7 bases between them. The CDR3 loop reads CASSFFSYNEQFF. The CDR3 nucleotides read TGTGCCAGCAGCTTTTTCAGTTACAATGAGCAGTTCTTC.

The rearrangement joins TRBV7-2 to TRBJ2-3, with TRBD2 identical over 13 bases. With V trimmed by 7 bases and J by 4 bases, 5 bases remained unmatched. Germline-derived CDR1 and CDR2 are SGHTA and FQGNSA. The CDR3 has 15 residues. CDR3 sequence: CASTRLAGGADTQYF. CDR3 in DNA: TGTGCCAGCACTAGACTAGCGGGAGGCGCAGATACGCAGTATTTT.

The J gene is TRBJ1-1, the V gene TRBV7-9; D gene uncertain. This CDR3 is built from 13 residues. The germline V gene encodes CDR1 SEHNR and CDR2 FQNEAQ (reference sequence). Trimming removed 0 bases from V and 3 bases from J, with 5 bases in between. The CDR3 is CASSLADDTEAFF. The CDR3 nucleotides read TGTGCCAGCAGCTTAGCGGACGACACTGAAGCTTTCTTT.